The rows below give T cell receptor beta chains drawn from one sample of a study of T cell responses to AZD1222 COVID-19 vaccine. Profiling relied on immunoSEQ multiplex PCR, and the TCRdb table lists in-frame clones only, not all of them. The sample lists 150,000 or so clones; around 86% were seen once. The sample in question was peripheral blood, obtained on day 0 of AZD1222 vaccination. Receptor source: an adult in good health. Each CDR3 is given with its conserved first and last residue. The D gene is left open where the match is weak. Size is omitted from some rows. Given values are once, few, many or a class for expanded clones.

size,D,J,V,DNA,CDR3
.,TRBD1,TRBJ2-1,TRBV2,TGTGCCAGCAGTCCTCCCGGGACAGGGGTCAATGAGCAGTTCTTC,CASSPPGTGVNEQFF
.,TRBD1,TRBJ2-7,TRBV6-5,TGTGCCAGCAGACCGGACAGGCTTCGGGAGCAGTACTTC,CASRPDRLREQYF
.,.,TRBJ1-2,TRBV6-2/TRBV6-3,TGTGCCAGCAGCTCCGACAGGAACTATGGCTACACCTTC,CASSSDRNYGYTF
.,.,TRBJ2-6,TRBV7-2,TGTGCCAGCAGCTACCCAGGGTCTGGGGCCAACGTCCTGACTTTC,CASSYPGSGANVLTF
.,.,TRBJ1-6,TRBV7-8,TGTGCCAGCAGCTTAAAAACAGGAGCAGGGTTTTCACCCCTCCACTTT,CASSLKTGAGFSPLHF
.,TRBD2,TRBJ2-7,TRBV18,TGTGCCAGCTCACCCTCCGCCAGGGAGGGCTACGAGCAGTACTTC,CASSPSAREGYEQYF
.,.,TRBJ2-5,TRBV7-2,TGTGCCAGCAGCCCCGGCCAGGGGCAAGAGACCCAGTACTTC,CASSPGQGQETQYF
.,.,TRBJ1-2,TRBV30,TGTGCCTGGAGTCTGACAACGGACTATGGCTACACCTTC,CAWSLTTDYGYTF
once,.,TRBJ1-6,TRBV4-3,TGCGCCAGCAGCCAAAACAGGGCCTATAATTCACCCCTCCACTTT,CASSQNRAYNSPLHF
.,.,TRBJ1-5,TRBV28,TGTGCCAGCACTAAGGGGCGGTTGGGTGGGCCCCAGCATTTT,CASTKGRLGGPQHF
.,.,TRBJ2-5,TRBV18,TGTGCCAGCTCACCAGTTAGAAGTGAGACCCAGTACTTC,CASSPVRSETQYF
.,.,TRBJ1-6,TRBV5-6,TGTGCCAGCAGCTGGGACGGAGTCCTAGCAGATTCACCCCTCCACTTT,CASSWDGVLADSPLHF
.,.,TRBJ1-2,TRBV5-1,TGCGCCAGCAGCCTTGGGCCTGTCGGCGATAGGACCTTC,CASSLGPVGDRTF
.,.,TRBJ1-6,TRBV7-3,TGTGCCAGCAGCTTAACGTCGGGCTATAATTCACCCCTCCACTTT,CASSLTSGYNSPLHF
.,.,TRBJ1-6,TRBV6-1,TGTGCCAGCAGTGACCCTCAGTTAGGGGTCCAAGCCCTCCACTTT,CASSDPQLGVQALHF
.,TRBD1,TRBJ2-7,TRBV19,TGTGCCAGTAGTATAGCCGGGACAGACTACGAGCAGTACTTC,CASSIAGTDYEQYF
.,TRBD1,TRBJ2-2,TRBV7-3,TGTGCCAGCAGTTTCGGAGACAGGGCCAACTGGGCCGGGGAGCTGTTTTTT,CASSFGDRANWAGELFF
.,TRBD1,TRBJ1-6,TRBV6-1,TGTGCCAGCAGTACCTCAGGGGGTGATTCACCCCTCCACTTT,CASSTSGGDSPLHF
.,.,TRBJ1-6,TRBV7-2,TGTGCCAGCAGCTTAGCGCCAGGAGGCCTACCCCTCCACTTT,CASSLAPGGLPLHF
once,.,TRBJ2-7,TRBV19,TGTGCCAGTAAGGTTGGCATAAGCTCCTACGAGCAGTACTTC,CASKVGISSYEQYF
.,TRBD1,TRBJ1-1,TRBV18,TGTGCCAGCTCACCCCAGGGGGTTGAGATCACTGAAGCTTTCTTT,CASSPQGVEITEAFF
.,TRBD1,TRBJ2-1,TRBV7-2,TGTGCCAGCAGCTTAGTAGGGACAGGAAACAACAATGAGCAGTTCTTC,CASSLVGTGNNNEQFF
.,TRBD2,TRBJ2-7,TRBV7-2,TGTGCCAGCAGCAGGCGACTAGCGGGGGCGAAAGAGCAGTACTTC,CASSRRLAGAKEQYF
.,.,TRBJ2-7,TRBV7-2,TGTGCCAGCAGAGGAGAGTCCTACGAGCAGTACTTC,CASRGESYEQYF
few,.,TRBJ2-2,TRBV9,TGTGCCAGCAACCTCGGGACCTATAACACCGGGGAGCTGTTTTTT,CASNLGTYNTGELFF
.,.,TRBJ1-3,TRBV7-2,TGTGCCAGCAGCTTAGCGTTCAAAAGAAACACCATATATTTT,CASSLAFKRNTIYF
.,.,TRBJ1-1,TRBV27,TGTGCCAGCAGTTTTAACGGGGTCACTGAAGCTTTCTTT,CASSFNGVTEAFF
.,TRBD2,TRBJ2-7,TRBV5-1,TGCGCCAGCAGCTTGTCAGGGAGGGCCTACGAGCAGTACTTC,CASSLSGRAYEQYF
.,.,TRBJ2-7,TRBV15,TGTGCCACCAGCGCCGGCCTCTACGAGCAGTACTTC,CATSAGLYEQYF
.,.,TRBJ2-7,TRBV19,TGTGCCAGTAGTATTTCCCGGACCATGTCTTACGAGCAGTACTTC,CASSISRTMSYEQYF
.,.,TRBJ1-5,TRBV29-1,TGCAGCGTTGCGGAGAGAGGCAATCAGCCCCAGCATTTT,CSVAERGNQPQHF
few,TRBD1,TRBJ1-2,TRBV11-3,TGTGCCAGCAGCTTAGATTACGGCAGGGGGATGACCTTC,CASSLDYGRGMTF
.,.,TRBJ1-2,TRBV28,TGTGCCAGCAGGCGCAACGGGGTCCTTAACTATGGCTACACCTTC,CASRRNGVLNYGYTF
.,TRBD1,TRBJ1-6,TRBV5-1,TGCGCCAGCAGCTTGGCCGACAGGGCCGATTCACCCCTCCACTTT,CASSLADRADSPLHF
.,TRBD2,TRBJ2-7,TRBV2,TGTGCCAGCCGCGTCGAGGCGCGGGGGGGCTCCTACGAGCAGTACTTC,CASRVEARGGSYEQYF
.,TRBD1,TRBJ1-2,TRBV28,TGTGCCAGCAGTCCCAGCCGGGACAGGGGGCTGATCTATGGCTACACCTTC,CASSPSRDRGLIYGYTF
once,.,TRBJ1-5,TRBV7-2,TGTGCCAGCAGCTCAAGGTGGGGCAATCAGCCCCAGCATTTT,CASSSRWGNQPQHF
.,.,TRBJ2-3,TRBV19,TGTGCCAGTAGTTGGACTTACTCTAGCACAGATACGCAGTATTTT,CASSWTYSSTDTQYF
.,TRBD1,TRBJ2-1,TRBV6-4,TGTGCCAGCAGCGAGTCACAGGGGAGCTCCTACAATGAGCAGTTCTTC,CASSESQGSSYNEQFF
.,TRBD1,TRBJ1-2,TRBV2,TGTGCCAGCAGTACTCTCGCGACAGGGGCCCTTGTTGGCTACACCTTC,CASSTLATGALVGYTF
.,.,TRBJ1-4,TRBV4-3,TGCGCCAGCAGCCAAGGTCCCGGGACGGTTCCAGGACTGTTTTTT,CASSQGPGTVPGLFF
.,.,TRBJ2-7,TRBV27,TGTGCCAGCAGTTTAAAGCTAGGGGTACTCTACGAGCAGTACTTC,CASSLKLGVLYEQYF
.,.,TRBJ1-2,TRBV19,TGTGCCAGTAGCCTCCGGGGGGGGACTAACTATGGCTACACCTTC,CASSLRGGTNYGYTF
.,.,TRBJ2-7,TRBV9,TGTGCCAGCAGCGTCGACTCCGGGACTCGACCGATGAAGCAGTACTTC,CASSVDSGTRPMKQYF
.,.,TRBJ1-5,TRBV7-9,TGTGCCAGCAGCCAAGTCCGGGGTGGCAATAGCGGCAATCAGCCCCAGCATTTT,CASSQVRGGNSGNQPQHF
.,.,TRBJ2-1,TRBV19,TGTGCCAGTAGTGTCCGGGTTGGTGGGAATGAGCAGTTCTTC,CASSVRVGGNEQFF
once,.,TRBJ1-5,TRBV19,TGTGCCAGTAGTATGAGGGGCGGTTGGGAGAATCAGCCCCAGCATTTT,CASSMRGGWENQPQHF
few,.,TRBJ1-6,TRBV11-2,TGTGCCAGCAGCTTAGTGGCCCTGGGCTCACCCCTCCACTTT,CASSLVALGSPLHF
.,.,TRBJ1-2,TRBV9,TGTGCCAGCAGCGTCTTACCAGGGGAGGGATGGCTGGGAGGCTACACCTTC,CASSVLPGEGWLGGYTF
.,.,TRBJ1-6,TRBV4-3,TGCGCCAGCAGCCAAGATTGGGGGAGTACCTATAATTCACCCCTCCACTTT,CASSQDWGSTYNSPLHF
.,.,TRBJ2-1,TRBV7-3,TGTGCCAGCAGCTTAGGGCGGGGATCCTACAATGAGCAGTTCTTC,CASSLGRGSYNEQFF